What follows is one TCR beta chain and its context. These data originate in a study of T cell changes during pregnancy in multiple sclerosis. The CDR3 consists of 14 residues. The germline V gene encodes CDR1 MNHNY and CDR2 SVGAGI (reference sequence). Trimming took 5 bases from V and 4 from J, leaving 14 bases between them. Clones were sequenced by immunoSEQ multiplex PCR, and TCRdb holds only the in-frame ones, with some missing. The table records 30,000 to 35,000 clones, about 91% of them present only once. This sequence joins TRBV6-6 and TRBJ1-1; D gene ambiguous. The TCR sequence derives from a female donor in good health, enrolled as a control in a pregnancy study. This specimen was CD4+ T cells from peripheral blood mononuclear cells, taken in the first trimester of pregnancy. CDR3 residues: CASSQSGEITEAFF. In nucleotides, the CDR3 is TGTGCCAGCAGTCAAAGTGGAGAGATCACTGAAGCTTTCTTT.